The TCR beta chain under discussion was sequenced for a study of human T cells and chemical hapten exposure. Study-level information: Upper inner arm skin measuring about 2 cm by about 2 cm received 2% DPC for sensitization. 0.01% DPC was applied to the upper back in patch tests, which were read at 6 days.

The time point: patch test 1, 2 weeks after DPC sensitization. Noted treatment: therapeutic diphenylcyclopropenone sensitization with weekly scalp DPC. Trimming cost V 9 bases and J 5 bases, with 11 bases left between them. Germline values: CDR1 WNHNN, CDR2 SYGVQD (reference sequence). The CDR3 contains 13 residues. Individual cDNA molecules each carried unique molecular identifiers attached by the library. Original processing methods: Sample-level TCR yields exhibited a median of about 96,000, with a range of roughly 20,000 to 750,000. TCRdb recomputed calls from the RACE reads with MiXCR, one row per CDR3 protein. The V and J calls reflect TCRdb's pipeline rather than the authors' work. The sample shows approximately 110,000 distinct CDR3 sequences, 11% of them seen only once.

Sequences were derived from whole blood, sampled in connection with sensitization to the hapten diphenylcyclopropenone (DPC). The source of this sequence is a middle-aged woman with alopecia areata. Some clones in this sample may be carry-over from other donors' samples. The rearrangement links TRBV10-1 to TRBJ1-6; no clear D gene. The CDR3 loop is CASSSEHNSPLHF. DNA of the CDR3: TGCGCCAGTTCAAGTGAACATAATTCACCCCTCCACTTT.